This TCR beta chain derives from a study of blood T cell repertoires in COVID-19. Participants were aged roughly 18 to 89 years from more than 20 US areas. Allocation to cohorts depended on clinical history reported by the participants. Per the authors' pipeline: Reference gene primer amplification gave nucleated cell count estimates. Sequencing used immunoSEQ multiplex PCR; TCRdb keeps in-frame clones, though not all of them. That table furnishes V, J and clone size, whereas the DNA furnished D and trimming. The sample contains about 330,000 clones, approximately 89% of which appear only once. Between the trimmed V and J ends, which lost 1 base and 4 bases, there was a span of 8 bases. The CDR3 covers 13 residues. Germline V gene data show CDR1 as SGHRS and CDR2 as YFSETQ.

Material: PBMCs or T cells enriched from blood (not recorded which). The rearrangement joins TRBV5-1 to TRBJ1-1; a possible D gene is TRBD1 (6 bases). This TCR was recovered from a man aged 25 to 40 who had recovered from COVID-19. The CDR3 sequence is CASSLTGSTEAFF. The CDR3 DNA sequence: TGCGCCAGCAGCTTGACAGGGAGCACTGAAGCTTTCTTT.